This T cell receptor (beta chain) comes out of a study of a mutant IDH1 vaccine in newly diagnosed glioma. Germline assignment: CDR1 GTSNPN and CDR2 SVGIG (reference sequence). Trimming at V came to 2 bases and at J to 4 bases, leaving 5 bases not matched to a gene. The CDR3 is made up of 14 amino acids. Details on this clone: Its target is not known.

Specified time point: week 5, during vaccination. Every single dose of the vaccine, 300 ug of mutant IDH1 20-mer peptide, came with topical imiquimod. Sequenced by immunoSEQ multiplex PCR; TCRdb stores in-frame clones only, minus some. The sample contains about 28,000 clones, 89% of which appear only once. The sequence was collected from a man aged 18 to 30 with glioma. The sequences come from PBMCs, collected from a glioma patient whose treatment included an IDH1 peptide vaccine. The J gene is TRBJ2-5, the V gene TRBV30; 9 bases are a match to TRBD2. The CDR3, as DNA: TGTGCCTGGAGTAACGCAGCGGGGGGAGAGACCCAGTACTTC. Protein product: CAWSNAAGGETQYF. The full variable domain, rest sourced from reference TRBV30 and TRBJ2-5, is SQTIHQWPATLVQPVGSPLSLECTVEGTSNPNLYWYRQAAGRGLQLLFYSVGIGQISSEVPQNLSASRPQDRQFILSSKKLLLSDSGFYLCAWSNAAGGETQYFGPGTRLLVL.